This entry lists 20 T cell receptor beta chains sequenced from one sample in a study of T-cell reconstitution after alpha-beta-depleted transplantation in children. The library targeted TCRbeta and was prepared with unique molecular identifiers. TCRdb recomputed calls from the PCR reads with MiXCR, one row per CDR3 protein. Of under 850,000 distinct CDR3 sequences in the sample, over 10% were seen once. Sample: PBMCs, taken before TCRalphabeta/CD19-depleted stem cell transplant. The receptors were sampled from a girl aged 2 to 10 with congenital amegakaryocytic thrombocytopenia, due to receive a stem cell transplant.

Many counts were recorded for this clonotype. The chain couples TRBV12-3 or TRBV12-4 to TRBJ2-3, with 13 bases identical to TRBD2. This CDR3 contains 16 residues. After removal of 7 bases from V and 2 bases from J, the junction contained 6 bases not matched to a gene. CDR3 residues: CASTTGLAGFTDTQYF. In DNA form, the CDR3 reads TGTGCCAGCACCACGGGACTAGCGGGATTCACAGATACGCAGTATTTT.

Only a few counts were recorded for this clonotype. V is TRBV12-3 or TRBV12-4 and J is TRBJ1-5, with D possibly matching TRBD1 (5 bases). This CDR3 is built from 14 residues. Trimming removed 3 bases at V and 4 bases at J, with 10 bases between. CDR3 residues: CASSLSTANQPQHF. The CDR3 nucleotides read TGTGCCAGCAGTTTGTCGACAGCTAATCAGCCCCAGCATTTT.

This clonotype has a handful of counts. The rearrangement joins TRBV7-2 to TRBJ2-1; D tentatively reads TRBD1 or TRBD2 (5 bases each). The germline V and J ends were trimmed by 6 bases and 8 bases, with 14 bases remaining between them. Germline lookup yields CDR1 SGHTA and CDR2 FQGNSA. The CDR3 consists of 13 residues. CDR3: CASRRDPPDEQFF. CDR3 DNA sequence: TGTGCCAGCAGACGGGACCCTCCCGATGAGCAGTTCTTC.

About this clonotype itself: This clone may be a read error of a much larger clone one base away. V is TRBV20-1 and J is TRBJ2-3, with D possibly being TRBD1 or TRBD2 (5 bases each). Germline CDR1 is DFQATT and CDR2 is SNEGSKA (reference sequence). This CDR3 contains 13 residues. The CDR3 coding sequence is TGCAGTACTAGAGGGTCTTTACAGGCTACGCAGTATTTT. This codes for CSTRGSLQATQYF.

Notes on this clonotype: A much bigger clone sits one base away, suggesting this may be a read error. This sequence joins TRBV10-3 and TRBJ2-1; tentative D call: TRBD1 (6 bases). This CDR3 has 13 amino acids. CDR1 and CDR2 (germline): ENHRY, SYGVKD. V lost 3 bases to trimming and J lost 10 bases, with 13 bases between them. DNA of the CDR3: TGTGCCATCAGTGAACAGGGCCAGGGAGAGCAGTTCTTC. Translated: CAISEQGQGEQFF.

The table lists this clonotype with a few counts. The V call is TRBV19, the J call TRBJ1-2; D is uncertain. This CDR3 contains 12 residues. Germline-derived CDR1 and CDR2 are LNHDA and SQIVND (reference sequence). With 5 bases removed from V and 8 bases from J, the gap between germline ends came to 12 bases. The CDR3 region has the DNA TGTGCCAGTAGTGGCGGACTTTGGGGCTACACCTTC. This gives the protein CASSGGLWGYTF.

There are a few counts of this clonotype. The chain combines TRBV5-1 with TRBJ2-1, with 11 positions matching TRBD2. Per the germline V gene, CDR1 is SGHRS and CDR2 is YFSETQ. V lost 6 bases, J lost 10 bases, and 12 bases stayed unmatched. The CDR3 length is 15 residues. The CDR3 loop reads CASNVAGGEGVEQFF. In DNA form, the CDR3 reads TGCGCCAGCAACGTAGCGGGAGGGGAAGGAGTGGAGCAGTTCTTC.

The table lists this clonotype with many counts. CDR3 region: CASSLEGGAEAFF. DNA of the CDR3: TGTGCCAGCAGCTTAGAGGGGGGCGCTGAAGCTTTCTTT. V gene TRBV7-9 combines with J gene TRBJ1-1; TRBD1 might be the D (6 bases). Trimming pared 1 base from V and 6 bases from J, leaving 9 bases between. Germline assignment: CDR1 SEHNR and CDR2 FQNEAQ (reference sequence). This CDR3 has 13 residues.

This clonotype appeared many times. The J gene is TRBJ1-4, the V gene TRBV29-1; D ambiguous. There are 13 residues in the CDR3. Germline values: CDR1 SQVTM, CDR2 ANQGSEA. The V and J ends lost 0 bases and 2 bases respectively, with 4 bases between them. CDR3 sequence: CSVEDRTNEKLFF. The CDR3 DNA sequence: TGCAGCGTTGAAGATCGCACTAATGAAAAACTGTTTTTT.

This chain joins TRBV5-1 and TRBJ2-1; D unresolved. Trimming pared 4 bases from V and 9 bases from J, leaving 11 bases between. In germline, CDR1 is SGHRS, CDR2 YFSETQ. The length of the CDR3 is 12 residues. The CDR3 sequence: CASSRPASEQFF. The CDR3 DNA reads TGCGCCAGCAGCCGGCCGGCGAGTGAGCAGTTCTTC.

Ten or more counts support this clonotype. The rearrangement links TRBV12-3 or TRBV12-4 to TRBJ1-1; D unclear. V lost 6 bases and J lost 2, with 13 bases in between. CDR3 length equals 14 residues. The CDR3: CASSVEGGNTEAFF. The CDR3 coding sequence is TGTGCCAGCAGCGTGGAGGGAGGTAACACTGAAGCTTTCTTT.

The chain is built from TRBV7-9 and TRBJ2-7; TRBD2 matches at 9 bases. Unmatched junction bases numbered 4, after V lost 11 bases and J lost 2 bases. This CDR3 is built from 12 residues. Germline CDR1 SEHNR, CDR2 FQNEAQ (reference sequence). The CDR3 protein is CAAGGGPYEQYF. CDR3 DNA sequence: TGTGCCGCGGGAGGGGGCCCCTACGAGCAGTACTTC.

This clonotype was counted ten times or more. DNA of the CDR3: TGTGCCAGCAGCACGGGAATCCTTAACTATAATTCACCCCTCCACTTT. This gives the protein CASSTGILNYNSPLHF. The chain uses TRBV7-8 and TRBJ1-6; unclear D gene. CDR3 size: 16 residues. The germline CDR1 and CDR2 sequences are SGHVS and FQNEAQ. V was shortened by 5 bases and J by 3 bases, with 14 bases between the two germline ends.

With respect to this clonotype: A clone one base away is much larger, so this may be a read error. The chain has TRBV29-1 and TRBJ1-1; TRBD1 is a possible D gene (5 bases). CDR3 length: 14 residues. The germline V gene encodes CDR1 SQVTM and CDR2 ANQGSEA. In nucleotides, the CDR3 is TGCAGCGTTCCTTTCCGGGGGAAGAACACTGAAACTTTCTTT. This sequence encodes CSVPFRGKNTETFF.

V is TRBV5-4 and J is TRBJ2-3; tentative D call: TRBD2 (6 bases). Trimming removed 0 bases at V and 1 base at J, with 9 bases between. Germline values: CDR1 SGHNT, CDR2 YYREEE (reference sequence). The CDR3 has 15 residues. This CDR3 is CASSLGLDRTDTQYF. The CDR3 bases are TGTGCCAGCAGCTTGGGACTAGATCGCACAGATACGCAGTATTTT.

There are a few counts of this clonotype. The J gene is TRBJ2-1, the V gene TRBV12-3 or TRBV12-4; D might be TRBD1 or TRBD2, each matching 5 bases. This CDR3 is 15 amino acids long. The germline V and J ends were trimmed by 3 bases and 3 bases, with 12 bases remaining between them. The CDR3, as DNA: TGTGCCAGCAGTTTTGGTGGGACCCACTACAATGAGCAGTTCTTC. It codes for CASSFGGTHYNEQFF.

This clonotype was picked up many times. The V and J genes are TRBV6-5 and TRBJ1-5; D may be TRBD1 (5 bases). Germline loops: CDR1 MNHEY, CDR2 SVGAGI. The CDR3 totals 15 residues. Trimming left V 3 bases short and J 9 bases short, with 18 bases between. The DNA for the CDR3 is TGTGCCAGCAGTTATCTTAGACAGATGAACTCGCCCCAGCATTTT. It translates to CASSYLRQMNSPQHF.

In its sample, this clonotype was seen a few times. The chain combines TRBV6-1 with TRBJ1-2; TRBD1 aligns across 7 bases. The junction had 9 bases not matched to a gene; V was cut back by 6 bases and J by 8 bases. This CDR3 spans 13 amino acids. The germline CDR1 and CDR2 sequences are MNHNS and SASEGT. The CDR3 reads CASRVRGDRGYTF. CDR3 nucleotide sequence: TGTGCCAGCAGGGTGCGTGGGGACAGAGGCTACACCTTC.

This clonotype appeared a few times. This chain joins TRBV7-9 and TRBJ2-1, with TRBD2 matching 7 bases. This CDR3 region has 14 residues. Germline lookup yields CDR1 SEHNR and CDR2 FQNEAQ (reference sequence). Trimming cost V 10 bases and J 2 bases; bases outside gene matches: 8. The chain's CDR3 is CAMGRREAYNEQFF. CDR3 DNA sequence: TGTGCCATGGGGCGACGGGAGGCCTACAATGAGCAGTTCTTC. Full variable domain (outside the CDR3, taken from reference TRBV7-9 and TRBJ2-1): DTGVSQNPRHKITKRGQNVTFRCDPISEHNRLYWYRQTLGQGPEFLTYFQNEAQLEKSRLLSDRFSAERPKGSFSTLEIQRTEQGDSAMYLCAMGRREAYNEQFFGPGTRLTVL.

This clonotype came up a few times. The chain couples TRBV5-1 to TRBJ2-3; 9 bases line up with TRBD2. The germline V gene encodes CDR1 SGHRS and CDR2 YFSETQ. The CDR3 is made up of 15 amino acids. Trimming removed 5 bases from V and 5 bases from J; junction bases left unmatched: 9. CDR3 nucleotides: TGCGCCAGCAGAGTCCTAGCGGGGCGGGGAGATACGCAGTATTTT. Protein product: CASRVLAGRGDTQYF.